The source of this TCR beta chain is a study of blood T cell repertoires in COVID-19. The overall study: Samples taken during acute and convalescent COVID-19 were collected in the United States, Italy and Spain. PBMCs, B-cell-depleted T cells, or T cells were the source of the cDNA or gDNA that made up the material.

Produced via immunoSEQ multiplex PCR; TCRdb's table is partial and in-frame only. The repertoire consists of a few hundred thousand clones, with 85% occurring once and the leading ten covering more than 6%. The TCR sequence derives from a human donor in a cohort sampled during active COVID-19. Sample: peripheral blood.

This CDR3 reads CASSVTGAGELFF. CDR3 sequence (DNA): TGTGCCAGCAGCGTCACAGGGGCCGGGGAGCTGTTTTTT. The V and J genes are TRBV7-3 and TRBJ2-2; 7 bases agree with TRBD1. The junction had 3 bases not matched to a gene; V was cut back by 5 bases and J by 6 bases. The CDR3 has 13 amino acids. The germline gives CDR1 SGHTA, CDR2 FQGTGA.